These 3 T cell receptor beta chains came from one sample sequenced in a study of radiotherapy plus CTLA-4 blockade in lung cancer. Assay used: immunoSEQ multiplex PCR; TCRdb lists only in-frame clones, some missing. The data contain some 25,000 clones, roughly 70% of them singletons. The source material was peripheral blood, sampled from a patient treated with radiotherapy plus ipilimumab. The receptors were sampled from a human donor with non-small cell lung cancer whose response to radiotherapy plus ipilimumab could not be evaluated.

In the case of this clone: Distinct nucleotide sequences in the sample also encode this CDR3. The gene calls are TRBV27 and TRBJ2-5, with D maybe TRBD2 (5 bases). The CDR3 has 13 amino acids. Germline V gene lookup returns CDR1 MNHEY and CDR2 SMNVEV (reference sequence). V gave up 3 bases and J gave up 2 bases, with 7 bases separating them. CDR3 sequence (DNA): TGTGCCAGCAGTTTCGGGATTCAAGAGACCCAGTACTTC. Translating it yields CASSFGIQETQYF.

This clone was counted once. The chain uses TRBV5-1 and TRBJ1-2; TRBD1 matches 9 bases. Trimming at V came to 5 bases and at J to 6 bases, leaving 11 bases not matched to a gene. Germline CDR1 and CDR2: SGHRS and YFSETQ. The CDR3 has 15 amino acids. Here the CDR3 reads CASSDVRTGDDGYTF. The CDR3 region has the DNA TGCGCCAGCAGTGATGTGAGGACAGGGGACGATGGCTACACCTTC.

This clone was recorded a few times. This chain connects TRBV2 to TRBJ1-1; 7 bases align to TRBD1. The CDR3 runs to 14 residues. V shed 7 bases, J shed 1 base, and the junction held 6 bases outside the gene matches. The germline CDR1 and CDR2 sequences are SNHLY and FYNNEI. As DNA, the CDR3 is TGTGCCAGCAAGATAGAGGGGGCGAACACTGAAGCTTTCTTT. Residues: CASKIEGANTEAFF.